What follows is one T cell receptor beta chain and its context. Its antigen is not known. Libraries were prepared by immunoSEQ multiplex PCR; TCRdb keeps only in-frame clonotypes and omits some of them. The top ten clones hold more than 7% of a sample with some 24,000 clones, 78% of them seen once. The data are from a study of cytotoxic CD8 clonotypes in ibrutinib-treated CLL. Study as a whole: A mean of around 250,000 productive templates and 94,082 productive rearrangements was obtained per sample.

Broader study findings: Clonality went up at ibrutinib response and then declined back toward baseline at progression.

CDR3 size: 15 residues. The junction had 3 bases not matched to a gene; V was cut back by 4 bases and J by 1 base. Germline CDR1 reads MGHRA; CDR2 reads YSYEKL. The source of this sequence is a human donor with chronic lymphocytic leukemia. The V call is TRBV4-1, the J call TRBJ1-3; 8 bases match TRBD1. The specimen was PBMCs, collected before ibrutinib treatment. The CDR3 here is CASSRGQVSGNTIYF. Written as DNA, the CDR3 is TGCGCCAGCAGCCGGGGACAGGTTTCTGGAAACACCATATATTTT.